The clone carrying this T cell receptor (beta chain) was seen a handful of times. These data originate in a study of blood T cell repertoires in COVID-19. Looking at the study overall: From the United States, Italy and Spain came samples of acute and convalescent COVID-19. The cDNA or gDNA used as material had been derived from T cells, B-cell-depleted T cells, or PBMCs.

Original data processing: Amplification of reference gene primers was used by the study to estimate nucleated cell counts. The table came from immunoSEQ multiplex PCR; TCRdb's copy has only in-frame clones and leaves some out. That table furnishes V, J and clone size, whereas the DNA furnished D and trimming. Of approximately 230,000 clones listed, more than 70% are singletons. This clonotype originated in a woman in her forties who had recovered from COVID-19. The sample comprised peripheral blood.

The CDR3 spells CASSFLRTSGNTGELFF. The CDR3 nucleotides read TGTGCCAGCAGTTTCCTCCGGACTAGCGGAAACACCGGGGAGCTGTTTTTT. The V call is TRBV6-2 or TRBV6-3, the J call TRBJ2-2, with 10 bases aligning to TRBD2. V was pared by 4 bases and J by 2 bases, with 7 bases of the junction left unmatched. The germline V gene encodes CDR1 MNHEY and CDR2 SVGEGT. The CDR3 sequence is 17 residues long.